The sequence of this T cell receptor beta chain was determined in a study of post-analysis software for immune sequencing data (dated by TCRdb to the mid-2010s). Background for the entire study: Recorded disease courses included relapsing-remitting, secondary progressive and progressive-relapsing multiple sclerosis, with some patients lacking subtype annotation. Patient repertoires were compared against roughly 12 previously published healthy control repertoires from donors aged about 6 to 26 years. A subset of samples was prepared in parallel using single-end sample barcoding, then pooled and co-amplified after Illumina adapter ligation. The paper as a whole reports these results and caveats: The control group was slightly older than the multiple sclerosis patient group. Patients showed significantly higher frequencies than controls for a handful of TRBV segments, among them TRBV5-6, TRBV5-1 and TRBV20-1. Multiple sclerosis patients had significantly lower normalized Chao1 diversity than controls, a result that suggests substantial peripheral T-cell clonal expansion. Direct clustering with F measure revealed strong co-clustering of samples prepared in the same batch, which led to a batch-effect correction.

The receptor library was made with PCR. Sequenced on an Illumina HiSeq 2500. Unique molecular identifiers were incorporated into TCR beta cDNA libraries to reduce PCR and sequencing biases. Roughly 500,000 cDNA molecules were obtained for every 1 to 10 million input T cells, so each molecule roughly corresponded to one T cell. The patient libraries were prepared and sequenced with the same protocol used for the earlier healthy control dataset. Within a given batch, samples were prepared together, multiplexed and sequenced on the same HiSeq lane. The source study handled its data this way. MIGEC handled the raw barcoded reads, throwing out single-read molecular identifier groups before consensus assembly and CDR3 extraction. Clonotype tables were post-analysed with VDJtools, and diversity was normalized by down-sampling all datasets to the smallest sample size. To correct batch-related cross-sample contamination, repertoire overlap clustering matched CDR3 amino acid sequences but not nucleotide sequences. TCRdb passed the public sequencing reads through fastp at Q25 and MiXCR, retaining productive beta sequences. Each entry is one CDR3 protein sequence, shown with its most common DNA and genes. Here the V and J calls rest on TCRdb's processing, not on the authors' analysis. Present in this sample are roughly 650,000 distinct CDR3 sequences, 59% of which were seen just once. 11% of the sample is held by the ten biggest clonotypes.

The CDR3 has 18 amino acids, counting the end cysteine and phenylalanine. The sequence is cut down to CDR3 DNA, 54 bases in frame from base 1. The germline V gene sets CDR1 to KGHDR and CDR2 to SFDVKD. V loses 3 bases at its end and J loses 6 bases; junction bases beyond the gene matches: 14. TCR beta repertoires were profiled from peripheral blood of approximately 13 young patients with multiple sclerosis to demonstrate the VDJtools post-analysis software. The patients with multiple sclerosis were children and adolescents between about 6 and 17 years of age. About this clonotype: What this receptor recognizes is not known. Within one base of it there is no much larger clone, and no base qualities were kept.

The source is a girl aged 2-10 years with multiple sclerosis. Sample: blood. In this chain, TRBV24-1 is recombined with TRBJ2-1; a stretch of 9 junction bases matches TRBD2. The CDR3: CATSDPRASGNERNEQFF. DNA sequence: TGTGCCACCAGTGATCCGCGGGCTAGCGGGAACGAGCGCAATGAGCAGTTCTTC.